This TCR beta chain emerged from a study of T cell responses to AZD1222 COVID-19 vaccine. Overall study: Second-dose timings of about 4 or about 12 weeks were pooled.

Germline CDR1 SEHNR, CDR2 FQNEAQ (reference sequence). The CDR3 has 16 amino acids. V dropped 2 bases and J dropped 1; count of bases not matched to a gene: 7. This clone showed up just once. Data came from immunoSEQ multiplex PCR; TCRdb stores just in-frame clones and leaves some out. The data hold roughly 150,000 clones, with almost 95% observed a single time. The chain joins TRBV7-9 to TRBJ2-7; TRBD2 agrees at 8 bases. This TCR was sampled from an adult in good health. The sequencing used peripheral blood, collected on day 0 of AZD1222 vaccination. The CDR3 nucleotides are TGTGCCAGCAGCTTATTTGGCGGGAGGACGTCCTACGAGCAGTACTTC. It codes for CASSLFGGRTSYEQYF.